The sequence of this T cell receptor (beta chain) was determined in a study of blood T cell repertoires in COVID-19. Overall study context: Some COVID-19 samples were acute and others convalescent; all came from the United States, Italy and Spain. T cells, B-cell-depleted T cells, or PBMCs provided the cDNA or gDNA that served as material.

How the authors handled the data: It was from reference gene primer amplification that nucleated cell counts were estimated. Libraries were prepared by immunoSEQ multiplex PCR; TCRdb keeps only in-frame clonotypes and omits some of them. That table is the source of V, J and clone size, and D and trimming were worked out from the DNA. The table shows approximately 260,000 clones, with 75% to 90% occurring only once. This CDR3 is 14 amino acids long. Germline V CDR1 and CDR2: SGHRS, YFSETQ. V gave up 0 bases and J gave up 2 bases, with 7 bases separating them. Sequencing was carried out using peripheral blood. The origin of this receptor is a man aged 60 to 69 who had recovered from COVID-19. The V call is TRBV5-1, the J call TRBJ2-3, with unresolved D. CDR3 protein: CASSLGHNTDTQYF. The CDR3 nucleotides read TGCGCCAGCAGCTTGGGACACAACACAGATACGCAGTATTTT.